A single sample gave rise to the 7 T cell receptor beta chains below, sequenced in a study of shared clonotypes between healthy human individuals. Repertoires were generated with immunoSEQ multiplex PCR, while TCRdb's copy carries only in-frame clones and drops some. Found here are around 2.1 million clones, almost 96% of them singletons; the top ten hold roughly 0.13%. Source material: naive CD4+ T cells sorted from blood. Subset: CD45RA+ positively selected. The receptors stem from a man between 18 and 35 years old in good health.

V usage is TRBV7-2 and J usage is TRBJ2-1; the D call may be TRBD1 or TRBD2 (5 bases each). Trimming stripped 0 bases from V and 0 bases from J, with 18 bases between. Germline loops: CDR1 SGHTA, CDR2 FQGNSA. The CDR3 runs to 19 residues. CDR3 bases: TGTGCCAGCAGCTTAGCTGGGGACGTCCTAGTTAGCTCCTACAATGAGCAGTTCTTC. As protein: CASSLAGDVLVSSYNEQFF.

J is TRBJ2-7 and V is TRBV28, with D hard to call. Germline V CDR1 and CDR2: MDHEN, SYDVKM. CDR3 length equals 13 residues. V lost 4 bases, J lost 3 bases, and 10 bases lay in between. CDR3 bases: TGTGCCAGCAGTTCCGGAGTCGGCTACGAGCAGTACTTC. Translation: CASSSGVGYEQYF. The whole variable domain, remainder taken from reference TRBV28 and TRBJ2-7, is DVKVTQSSRYLVKRTGEKVFLECVQDMDHENMFWYRQDPGLGLRLIYFSYDVKMKEKGDIPEGYSVSREKKERFSLILESASTNQTSMYLCASSSGVGYEQYFGPGTRLTVT.

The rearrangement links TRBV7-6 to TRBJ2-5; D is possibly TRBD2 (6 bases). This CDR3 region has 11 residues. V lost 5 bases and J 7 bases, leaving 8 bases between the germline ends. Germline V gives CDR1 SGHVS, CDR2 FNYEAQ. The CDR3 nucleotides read TGTGCCAGCAGCAGGGAGGCGACCCAGTACTTC. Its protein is CASSREATQYF.

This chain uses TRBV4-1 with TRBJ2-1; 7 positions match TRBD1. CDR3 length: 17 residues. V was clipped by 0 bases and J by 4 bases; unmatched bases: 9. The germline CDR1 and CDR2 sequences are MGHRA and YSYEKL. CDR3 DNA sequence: TGCGCCAGCAGCCAAGACGGGGCCGGGACAGCATACAATGAGCAGTTCTTC. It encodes CASSQDGAGTAYNEQFF.

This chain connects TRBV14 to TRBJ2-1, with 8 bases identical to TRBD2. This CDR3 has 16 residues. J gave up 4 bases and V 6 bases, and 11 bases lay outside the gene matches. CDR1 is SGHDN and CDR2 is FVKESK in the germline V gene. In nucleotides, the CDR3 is TGTGCCAGCAGTCCCTACGGGGGGGAAGGGTACAATGAGCAGTTCTTC. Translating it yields CASSPYGGEGYNEQFF.

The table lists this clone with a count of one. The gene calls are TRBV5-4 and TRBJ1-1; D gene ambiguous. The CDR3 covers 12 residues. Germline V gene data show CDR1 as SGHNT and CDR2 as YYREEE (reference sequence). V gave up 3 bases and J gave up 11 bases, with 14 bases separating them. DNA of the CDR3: TGTGCCAGCAGCTCCGATCAGTTGAGGGCTTTCTTT. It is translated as CASSSDQLRAFF.

Here the CDR3 DNA reads TGTGCCAGCAGCAAAGGACAGGGGGCCGACGAGCAGTACTTC. Protein product: CASSKGQGADEQYF. The chain carries TRBV6-6 and TRBJ2-7; 11 positions agree with TRBD1. Germline V gene data show CDR1 as MNHNY and CDR2 as SVGAGI (reference sequence). The CDR3 spans 14 residues. J gave up 5 bases and V 6 bases, and 6 bases lay outside the gene matches.